The 2 T cell receptor beta chains presented below share a single source sample, sequenced in a study of T-cell reconstitution after alpha-beta-depleted transplantation in children. For TCRbeta, the library was prepared with unique molecular identifiers. TCRdb re-called the PCR reads through MiXCR, storing one row per CDR3 protein. Among about 92,000 distinct CDR3 sequences, 9.5% to 15% were seen once, and the ten largest hold 11% to 15%. The source was PBMCs from the stem cell graft donor, collected from the stem cell graft. The source is a human donor who donated a stem cell graft to a child with inherited bone marrow failure.

The chain is built from TRBV2 and TRBJ2-2; D not resolved. This CDR3 region has 14 residues. CDR1 and CDR2 from the germline V gene are SNHLY and FYNNEI. Trimming took 7 bases from V and 2 from J, leaving 11 bases between them. In nucleotides, the CDR3 is TGTGCCAGCAAAAGCAACAGTAACACCGGGGAGCTGTTTTTT. Residues: CASKSNSNTGELFF.

This clonotype was detected ten times or more. The V and J genes are TRBV7-8 and TRBJ2-3; 8 nucleotides align to TRBD1. The J segment lost 5 bases and the V segment lost 4 bases, leaving 8 bases of the junction unmatched. This CDR3 is built from 15 residues. Germline CDR1 is SGHVS and CDR2 is FQNEAQ. The CDR3 sequence is CASSSRDRWGDTQYF. DNA for the CDR3: TGTGCCAGCAGCTCCCGGGACAGGTGGGGAGATACGCAGTATTTT.